This T cell receptor beta chain is drawn from a study of human T cells and chemical hapten exposure. Study-wide background: Readings were taken at 6 days from patch tests that had applied 0.01% DPC to the upper back.

Documented time point: patch test 1, 2 weeks after DPC sensitization. Treatment of the sample: therapeutic diphenylcyclopropenone sensitization with weekly scalp DPC. The template was total RNA from unfractionated whole blood. Between the trimmed V and J ends, which lost 4 bases and 2 bases, there was a span of 8 bases. Germline V gene sequence: CDR1 SGHDT, CDR2 YYEEEE. The CDR3 runs to 13 residues. TCRdb re-derived calls from the RACE reads in MiXCR, one entry per CDR3 protein. The table shows 150,000 to 200,000 distinct CDR3 sequences, with approximately 20% occurring only once. This sequence joins TRBV5-6 and TRBJ2-3, with D possibly being TRBD2 (5 bases). The source of this sequence is a woman aged 50 to 60 with alopecia areata. Some clones in this sample may be carry-over from other donors' samples. The material was whole blood, obtained in connection with sensitization to the hapten diphenylcyclopropenone (DPC). Here the CDR3 DNA reads TGTGCCAGCAGCGCGGGCGCCACAGATACGCAGTATTTT. This codes for CASSAGATDTQYF.